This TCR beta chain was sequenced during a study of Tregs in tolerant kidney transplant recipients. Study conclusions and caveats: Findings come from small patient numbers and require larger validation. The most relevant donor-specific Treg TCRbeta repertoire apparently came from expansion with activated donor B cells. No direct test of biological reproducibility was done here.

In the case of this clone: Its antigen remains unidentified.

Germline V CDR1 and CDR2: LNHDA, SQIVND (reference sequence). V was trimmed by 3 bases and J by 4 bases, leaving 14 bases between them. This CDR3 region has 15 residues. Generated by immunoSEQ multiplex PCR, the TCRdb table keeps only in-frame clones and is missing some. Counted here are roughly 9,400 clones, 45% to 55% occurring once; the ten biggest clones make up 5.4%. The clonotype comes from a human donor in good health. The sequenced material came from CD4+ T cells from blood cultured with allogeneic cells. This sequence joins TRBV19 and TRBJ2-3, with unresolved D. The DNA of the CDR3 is TGTGCCAGTAGTATGGGCGGTCGACCGGCAGATACGCAGTATTTT. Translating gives CASSMGGRPADTQYF.